The rows below give T cell receptor beta chains drawn from one sample of a study of CD8 T cells in ankylosing spondylitis. A single record per CDR3 protein comes from TCRdb applying MiXCR to the 5' RACE reads. The sample shows roughly 300,000 distinct CDR3 sequences, less than 10% of them seen only once. Material: blood, either unsorted or a sorted T cell fraction (not recorded which). The receptors here all came from a male donor with ankylosing spondylitis. CDR3s leave out the opening cysteine and the closing phenylalanine or tryptophan. Not every row has a clone size; where given, it reads once, few, many or a size class.

-,TRBV12-3/TRBV12-4,12,ASSFRSEGGELF
-,TRBV5-1,13,ASSTRGGTDYGYT
many,TRBV20-1,13,SARDLLADNNEQF
-,TRBV5-1,17,ASSHPWLAGVRGTGELF
-,TRBV20-1,10,SATKWGDTQY
-,TRBV9,13,ASSSLGPGQETQY
few,TRBV5-5,10,ASSGLGETQY
few,TRBV7-9,13,ASSFRGLAVDTQY
-,TRBV20-1,12,SALPGQGGETQY
-,TRBV5-1,14,ASSLEGQTRINEQF
few,TRBV5-1,10,ASSFSGHEQF
-,TRBV24-1,16,ATSDALSTGLAVETQY